The rows below give T cell receptor beta chains drawn from one sample of a study of identical twins. MiXCR, run by TCRdb on the 5' RACE reads, gives a single entry per CDR3 protein. The table lists roughly 230,000 distinct CDR3 sequences, about 8% of them singletons. A further study also used this sample, focusing on yellow fever vaccine responses in identical twins.

The sample comprised CD8+ T cells sorted from blood. The receptor source for this set is a woman between 18 and 29 years old in good health. Both conserved end residues are part of each CDR3. The order of the fields is J gene, V gene, clone size, D gene, CDR3 DNA, CDR3 protein. D genes are given only for firm matches. Clone size appears in some rows only: once, few, many, or a class for an expanded clone.

j_gene: TRBJ2-1; v_gene: TRBV7-8; abundance: many; d_gene: TRBD2; CDR3nt: TGTGCCAGCAGCCCACAGACTAGCGGGGCCCCGCAGTTCTTC; CDR3aa: CASSPQTSGAPQFF
j_gene: TRBJ2-2; v_gene: TRBV7-9; abundance: many; d_gene: TRBD2; CDR3nt: TGTGCCAGCAGCTTCTCTAGCGGGGTTGGCGCCGGGGAGCTGTTTTTT; CDR3aa: CASSFSSGVGAGELFF
j_gene: TRBJ2-7; v_gene: TRBV5-1; abundance: many; d_gene: .; CDR3nt: TGCGCCAGCAGAAACGACGGGAGAAATGAGCAGTACTTC; CDR3aa: CASRNDGRNEQYF
j_gene: TRBJ2-2; v_gene: TRBV12-5; abundance: .; d_gene: .; CDR3nt: TGTGCTAGTGGTCTCTCGAGCACCGGGGAGCTGTTTTTT; CDR3aa: CASGLSSTGELFF
j_gene: TRBJ2-2; v_gene: TRBV25-1; abundance: many; d_gene: TRBD2; CDR3nt: TGTGCCAGCAGTCCATCCGGGACTAGCGGGATAAACACCGGGGAGCTGTTTTTT; CDR3aa: CASSPSGTSGINTGELFF
j_gene: TRBJ2-1; v_gene: TRBV5-1; abundance: many; d_gene: .; CDR3nt: TGCGCCAGCAGCTTGGAAGGAACAGCTATGCGTGAGCAGTTCTTC; CDR3aa: CASSLEGTAMREQFF
j_gene: TRBJ2-7; v_gene: TRBV6-1; abundance: many; d_gene: TRBD2; CDR3nt: TGTGCCAGCAGCATAGAAATCCGGGACTACTCCGGTAACGAGCAGTACTTC; CDR3aa: CASSIEIRDYSGNEQYF
j_gene: TRBJ2-7; v_gene: TRBV14; abundance: .; d_gene: .; CDR3nt: TGTGCCAGCAGCCAAGCGGGCGAGGAGGAGTACTTC; CDR3aa: CASSQAGEEEYF
j_gene: TRBJ2-3; v_gene: TRBV20-1; abundance: few; d_gene: TRBD2; CDR3nt: TGCAGTGCTAGTCCACTTTATAGCGGGTCTAGCACAGATACGCAGTATTTT; CDR3aa: CSASPLYSGSSTDTQYF
j_gene: TRBJ1-5; v_gene: TRBV29-1; abundance: few; d_gene: TRBD1; CDR3nt: TGCAGCGTTAAAGGACAGGGTCTCAATCAGCCCCAGCATTTT; CDR3aa: CSVKGQGLNQPQHF
j_gene: TRBJ2-2; v_gene: TRBV5-1; abundance: many; d_gene: .; CDR3nt: TGCGCCAGCAGCTTCGAAGGAGCCGGGGAGCTGTTTTTT; CDR3aa: CASSFEGAGELFF
j_gene: TRBJ2-2; v_gene: TRBV24-1; abundance: .; d_gene: .; CDR3nt: TGTGCCACCGAGGACGCGGCAGGGGGGGCCGGGGAGCTGTTTTTT; CDR3aa: CATEDAAGGAGELFF
j_gene: TRBJ2-5; v_gene: TRBV9; abundance: .; d_gene: TRBD2; CDR3nt: TGTGCCAGCAGCGAAGCGGGAGGGGTCCAAGAGACCCAGTACTTC; CDR3aa: CASSEAGGVQETQYF
j_gene: TRBJ1-1; v_gene: TRBV5-6; abundance: .; d_gene: TRBD1; CDR3nt: TGTGCCAGCAGCTTGGATCTTCAGGGGGTGAACACTGAAGCTTTCTTT; CDR3aa: CASSLDLQGVNTEAFF
j_gene: TRBJ2-2; v_gene: TRBV27; abundance: many; d_gene: .; CDR3nt: TGTGCCAGCAGTTTTGGCCCCGGGGAGCTGTTTTTT; CDR3aa: CASSFGPGELFF
j_gene: TRBJ2-7; v_gene: TRBV14; abundance: few; d_gene: .; CDR3nt: TGTGCCAGCAGCCAAGGGCCAGGGAACGACGAGCAGTACTTC; CDR3aa: CASSQGPGNDEQYF
j_gene: TRBJ2-1; v_gene: TRBV27; abundance: .; d_gene: .; CDR3nt: TGTGCCAGCAGTTTTTCTCGCGGGACCCACAATGAGCAGTTCTTC; CDR3aa: CASSFSRGTHNEQFF
j_gene: TRBJ2-1; v_gene: TRBV6-1; abundance: few; d_gene: .; CDR3nt: TGTGCCAGCAGCTTCCTAGGGACCTACAATGAGCAGTTCTTC; CDR3aa: CASSFLGTYNEQFF
j_gene: TRBJ1-2; v_gene: TRBV7-9; abundance: few; d_gene: TRBD1; CDR3nt: TGTGCCAGCAGCGCCGGGACAGCGGTCTATGGCTACACCTTC; CDR3aa: CASSAGTAVYGYTF
j_gene: TRBJ2-7; v_gene: TRBV4-3; abundance: .; d_gene: .; CDR3nt: TGCGCCAGCAGCCAAGATTGGGTGGGCTACGAGCAGTACTTC; CDR3aa: CASSQDWVGYEQYF
j_gene: TRBJ2-3; v_gene: TRBV27; abundance: few; d_gene: .; CDR3nt: TGTGCCAGCAGTTTGCGGACAGCTAGCACAGATACGCAGTATTTT; CDR3aa: CASSLRTASTDTQYF
j_gene: TRBJ2-1; v_gene: TRBV10-3; abundance: .; d_gene: TRBD2; CDR3nt: TGTGCCATCAGTCCCGGGGAGGGGACGGTCAATGAGCAGTTCTTC; CDR3aa: CAISPGEGTVNEQFF
j_gene: TRBJ2-3; v_gene: TRBV20-1; abundance: .; d_gene: TRBD2; CDR3nt: TGCAGTGCTCAATCAGGGGGGACTAGCGGGGACCTCGATACGCAGTATTTT; CDR3aa: CSAQSGGTSGDLDTQYF
j_gene: TRBJ2-2; v_gene: TRBV12-3/TRBV12-4; abundance: .; d_gene: TRBD2; CDR3nt: TGTGCCAGCAACCATCCATCTAGCGGGGGGGGCACCGGGGAGCTGTTTTTT; CDR3aa: CASNHPSSGGGTGELFF
j_gene: TRBJ2-1; v_gene: TRBV7-2; abundance: few; d_gene: .; CDR3nt: TGTGCCAGCAGCGGGCCTGGGATCCCGGGGCCCTACAATGAGCAGTTCTTC; CDR3aa: CASSGPGIPGPYNEQFF
j_gene: TRBJ2-3; v_gene: TRBV7-2; abundance: .; d_gene: .; CDR3nt: TGTGCCAGCAGCTCCAACGGACCAGGGGCCACAGATACGCAGTATTTT; CDR3aa: CASSSNGPGATDTQYF
j_gene: TRBJ1-2; v_gene: TRBV7-9; abundance: few; d_gene: .; CDR3nt: TGTGCCAGCAGCCCTGACAGTAAGGGGTGGGGCTACACCTTC; CDR3aa: CASSPDSKGWGYTF
j_gene: TRBJ2-4; v_gene: TRBV5-6; abundance: .; d_gene: TRBD1; CDR3nt: TGTGCCAGCAGCTCGAATACGGGACAGATAGCCAAAAACATTCAGTACTTC; CDR3aa: CASSSNTGQIAKNIQYF
j_gene: TRBJ1-5; v_gene: TRBV12-3/TRBV12-4; abundance: few; d_gene: .; CDR3nt: TGTGCCAGCAGTTTAGGCCAGGGACGTAGCAATCAGCCCCAGCATTTT; CDR3aa: CASSLGQGRSNQPQHF
j_gene: TRBJ2-7; v_gene: TRBV27; abundance: few; d_gene: .; CDR3nt: TGTGCCAGCAGTCCTCTTTCCGACAGTTCCTACGAGCAGTACTTC; CDR3aa: CASSPLSDSSYEQYF
j_gene: TRBJ2-5; v_gene: TRBV24-1; abundance: few; d_gene: .; CDR3nt: TGTGCCACCAGTGATTTCGTGACCCAGTACTTC; CDR3aa: CATSDFVTQYF
j_gene: TRBJ2-7; v_gene: TRBV4-1; abundance: few; d_gene: .; CDR3nt: TGCGCCAGCAGCCAAGAAGTTTTGGGGTACGAGCAGTACTTC; CDR3aa: CASSQEVLGYEQYF
j_gene: TRBJ2-1; v_gene: TRBV4-3; abundance: many; d_gene: .; CDR3nt: TGCGCCAGCAGCCATATGGGGGTAAATGAGCAGTTCTTC; CDR3aa: CASSHMGVNEQFF
j_gene: TRBJ2-3; v_gene: TRBV11-2; abundance: .; d_gene: TRBD2; CDR3nt: TGTGCCAGCAGCTTAATCCGGGGGGGGACAGATACGCAGTATTTT; CDR3aa: CASSLIRGGTDTQYF
j_gene: TRBJ2-1; v_gene: TRBV7-8; abundance: .; d_gene: .; CDR3nt: TGTGCCAGCAGCCCGCGGGCTAGCGACTCGGGAGAGCAGTTCTTC; CDR3aa: CASSPRASDSGEQFF
j_gene: TRBJ2-5; v_gene: TRBV7-6; abundance: few; d_gene: TRBD2; CDR3nt: TGTGCCAGCAGCAACTTCGGGGGGAATTTAGAGACCCAGTACTTC; CDR3aa: CASSNFGGNLETQYF
j_gene: TRBJ1-4; v_gene: TRBV20-1; abundance: few; d_gene: .; CDR3nt: TGCAGTGCTGCCGGGTACCCCAACGAAAAACTGTTTTTT; CDR3aa: CSAAGYPNEKLFF
j_gene: TRBJ2-7; v_gene: TRBV5-5; abundance: few; d_gene: .; CDR3nt: TGTGCCAGCAGCTTGGAAGGCCCAACCTACGAGCAGTACTTC; CDR3aa: CASSLEGPTYEQYF
j_gene: TRBJ1-5; v_gene: TRBV7-9; abundance: many; d_gene: .; CDR3nt: TGTGCCAGCAGCTTAGCAGGTCAGCCCCAGCATTTT; CDR3aa: CASSLAGQPQHF
j_gene: TRBJ2-7; v_gene: TRBV29-1; abundance: few; d_gene: .; CDR3nt: TGCAGCGCCATGACCAGGGATGCCTACGAGCAGTACTTC; CDR3aa: CSAMTRDAYEQYF
j_gene: TRBJ1-4; v_gene: TRBV27; abundance: .; d_gene: TRBD1; CDR3nt: TGTGCCAGCAGTTTATCGCAGGGGGATGCTAATGAAAAACTGTTTTTT; CDR3aa: CASSLSQGDANEKLFF
j_gene: TRBJ2-2; v_gene: TRBV4-2; abundance: few; d_gene: TRBD2; CDR3nt: TGTGCCAGCAGCCAAGAAGCTGGGACTAGCAACACCGGGGAGCTGTTTTTT; CDR3aa: CASSQEAGTSNTGELFF
j_gene: TRBJ2-7; v_gene: TRBV7-9; abundance: .; d_gene: .; CDR3nt: TGTGCCAGCAGCTTGGGTCCACTGTACGAGCAGTACTTC; CDR3aa: CASSLGPLYEQYF
j_gene: TRBJ2-7; v_gene: TRBV7-2; abundance: few; d_gene: .; CDR3nt: TGTGCCAGCAGCTTAGCGGGTTGGGGGAGCGGAATTCAGTACGAGCAGTACTTC; CDR3aa: CASSLAGWGSGIQYEQYF
j_gene: TRBJ2-7; v_gene: TRBV7-8; abundance: .; d_gene: .; CDR3nt: TGTGCCAGCAGCCCACTGGGGGCCTCCTACGAGCAGTACTTC; CDR3aa: CASSPLGASYEQYF